The 21 T cell receptor beta chains below were found in one sample sequenced in a study of EBV T-cell therapy then PD-1 blockade in nasopharyngeal carcinoma. The time point here: 266 days after commencement of treatment, after nivolumab therapy. Treatment reported: AdE1-LMPpoly-expanded autologous EBV-specific T-cell therapy followed by anti-PD-1 nivolumab. Assay used: immunoSEQ multiplex PCR; TCRdb lists only in-frame clones, some missing. This sample carries about 20,000 clones, 80% to 90% of them seen once, and the ten largest clones take approximately 34%. What these receptors recognize is not known. The source material was CD8+ T cells from blood, sampled at roughly day 250 from a patient whose treatment included autologous EBV-specific T cells and nivolumab. Receptors originate from a man aged 35 to 55 with nasopharyngeal carcinoma.

J is TRBJ1-4 and V is TRBV5-6, with 9 bases fitting TRBD1. Losses at the gene ends were 4 bases for V and 8 bases for J; bases not matched to a gene: 9. The CDR3 loop spans 15 amino acids. CDR1 and CDR2 (germline): SGHDT, YYEEEE. In DNA form, the CDR3 reads TGTGCCAGCAGCCCATCCGGGACAGGGAGGGAAAAACTGTTTTTT. This translates into CASSPSGTGREKLFF. Filled out from reference TRBV5-6 and TRBJ1-4, the complete variable domain reads DAGVTQSPTHLIKTRGQQVTLRCSPKSGHDTVSWYQQALGQGPQFIFQYYEEEERQRGNFPDRFSGHQFPNYSSELNVNALLLGDSALYLCASSPSGTGREKLFFGSGTQLSVL.

The genes are TRBV29-1 and TRBJ2-2; no reliable D call. Trimming shortened V by 3 bases and J by 0 bases, and 2 bases separated the two germline ends. The germline V gene has CDR1 SQVTM and CDR2 ANQGSEA. This CDR3 spans 12 amino acids. The CDR3 nucleotides are TGCAGCGTTGATACGAACACCGGGGAGCTGTTTTTT. Amino acids: CSVDTNTGELFF.

This rearrangement joins TRBV12-5 to TRBJ2-5, with TRBD1 identical over 7 bases. The CDR3 totals 14 residues. Germline loops: CDR1 LGHNT, CDR2 FRNRAP. Losses at the gene ends were 3 bases for V and 3 bases for J; bases not matched to a gene: 4. This chain's CDR3 is CASGFGQGEETQYF. The CDR3 DNA follows: TGTGCTAGTGGTTTCGGCCAGGGGGAAGAGACCCAGTACTTC. Full variable domain (rest looked up from reference TRBV12-5 and TRBJ2-5): DARVTQTPRHKVTEMGQEVTMRCQPILGHNTVFWYRQTMMQGLELLAYFRNRAPLDDSGMPKDRFSAEMPDATLATLKIQPSEPRDSAVYFCASGFGQGEETQYFGPGTRLLVL.

The chain's CDR3 is CASSLVSEQFF. The CDR3 DNA follows: TGTGCCAGCAGCTTAGTCTCGGAGCAGTTCTTC. The chain combines TRBV13 with TRBJ2-1; D is undetermined. CDR3 length: 11 residues. V lost 1 base and J lost 10, with 5 bases in between. Germline CDR1 is PRHDT and CDR2 is FYEKMQ (reference sequence).

There are a few counts of this clone. The same CDR3 is also encoded by other DNA sequences in this sample. The chain links TRBV4-3 to TRBJ2-7; 10 bases align to TRBD2. V dropped 0 bases and J dropped 4; count of bases not matched to a gene: 3. CDR1 is LGHNA, CDR2 YSLEER, per germline. The length of the CDR3 is 15 residues. This CDR3 reads CASSQETSGVYEQYF. CDR3 bases: TGCGCCAGCAGCCAAGAAACTAGCGGGGTGTACGAGCAGTACTTC.

This clone was seen a few times. V and J are TRBV7-3 and TRBJ1-2, with 9 nucleotides matching TRBD1. This CDR3 has 15 amino acids. Germline trimming cut 4 bases from V and 3 bases from J; bases unmatched to any gene: 6. From germline, CDR1 is SGHTA and CDR2 FQGTGA. CDR3 in DNA: TGTGCCAGCAGCTCCTACTGGACAGGGGACTATGGCTACACCTTC. This codes for CASSSYWTGDYGYTF.

The gene calls are TRBV6-5 and TRBJ1-5; 9 nucleotides align to TRBD1. Trimming removed 4 bases from V and 6 bases from J; junction bases left unmatched: 7. CDR1 and CDR2 from the germline V gene are MNHEY and SVGAGI. This CDR3 region has 15 residues. The CDR3 protein is CASSSDTGGSQPQHF. CDR3 nucleotides: TGTGCCAGCAGTTCCGATACAGGGGGCAGTCAGCCCCAGCATTTT.

V usage is TRBV15 and J usage is TRBJ2-6, with D unclear. The V gene's germline CDR1 is LNHNV and CDR2 YYDKDF (reference sequence). Trimming removed 3 bases from V and 0 bases from J, with 9 bases in between. This CDR3 contains 16 residues. The CDR3 protein is CATSRIQVSGANVLTF. The CDR3 nucleotides are TGTGCCACCAGCAGGATTCAAGTCTCTGGGGCCAACGTCCTGACTTTC.

The rearrangement joins TRBV7-9 to TRBJ1-6; possibly TRBD1 for D (6 bases). V lost 5 bases and J 6 bases, leaving 17 bases between the germline ends. Germline CDR1 reads SEHNR; CDR2 reads FQNEAQ (reference sequence). CDR3 length: 16 residues. The CDR3 sequence: CASSPPNRESNSPLHF. Here the CDR3 DNA reads TGTGCCAGCAGCCCACCGAACAGGGAGAGTAATTCACCCCTCCACTTT.

This chain uses TRBV6-2 or TRBV6-3 with TRBJ2-5; 9 bases are a match to TRBD1. Germline V lookup: CDR1 MNHEY, CDR2 SVGEGT. This CDR3 is built from 16 residues. The V gene end was trimmed by 5 bases and the J gene end by 5 bases; junction bases not matched to a gene: 12. The CDR3 DNA sequence: TGTGCCAGCAGTACCCACCCGGACAGGGGAGGGGAGACCCAGTACTTC. Translating gives CASSTHPDRGGETQYF.

This rearrangement joins TRBV4-1 to TRBJ2-4; the match to TRBD1 covers 7 bases. Germline trimming cut 4 bases from V and 0 bases from J; bases unmatched to any gene: 6. CDR1 MGHRA and CDR2 YSYEKL come from the germline V gene. This CDR3 is built from 16 residues. CDR3: CASSLDRALAKNIQYF. CDR3 coding DNA: TGCGCCAGCAGCCTCGACAGGGCCTTAGCCAAAAACATTCAGTACTTC.

The chain carries TRBV5-6 and TRBJ1-6, with 7 bases fitting TRBD1. This CDR3 is 15 amino acids long. Germline CDR1 is SGHDT and CDR2 is YYEEEE. Germline trimming cut 5 bases from V and 2 bases from J; bases unmatched to any gene: 4. The CDR3 sequence: CASRQQGAYNSPLHF. CDR3 in DNA: TGTGCCAGCAGGCAGCAGGGGGCCTATAATTCACCCCTCCACTTT.

The chain is built from TRBV27 and TRBJ2-7; TRBD1 or TRBD2 may be the D gene (5 bases each). Germline V gene sequence: CDR1 MNHEY, CDR2 SMNVEV (reference sequence). Trimming stripped 2 bases from V and 2 bases from J, with 7 bases between. The CDR3 has 13 residues. The CDR3 bases are TGTGCCAGCAGTTTACAGGGAGCCTACGAGCAGTACTTC. It translates to CASSLQGAYEQYF.

The chain recombines TRBV9 with TRBJ2-7, with TRBD1 identical over 10 bases. Trimming at V came to 2 bases and at J to 0 bases, leaving 5 bases not matched to a gene. Germline V lookup: CDR1 SGDLS, CDR2 YYNGEE. There are 16 residues in the CDR3. The CDR3 loop reads CASSVSRDRGSYEQYF. In DNA, the CDR3 is TGTGCCAGCAGCGTCTCCCGGGACAGGGGCTCCTACGAGCAGTACTTC.

This clone was found a few times. The chain recombines TRBV9 with TRBJ1-1; D remains unclear. Trimming shortened V by 1 base and J by 1 base, and 5 bases separated the two germline ends. The CDR3 is made up of 13 amino acids. Germline lookup yields CDR1 SGDLS and CDR2 YYNGEE. CDR3 sequence: CASSVTPNTEAFF. The CDR3 DNA is TGTGCCAGCAGCGTAACTCCGAACACTGAAGCTTTCTTT.

The DNA of the CDR3 is TGTGCCAGCAGCCACTCCGGGGATAGCAATCAGCCCCAGCATTTT. This codes for CASSHSGDSNQPQHF. The V and J genes are TRBV4-2 and TRBJ1-5, with D unresolved. V was cut by 3 bases and J by 0 bases, with 9 bases left in between. This CDR3 contains 15 residues. Germline CDR1 LGHNA, CDR2 YNFKEQ.

This sequence joins TRBV4-3 and TRBJ2-6; TRBD1 matches at 8 bases. The CDR3 length is 16 residues. CDR1 and CDR2 from the germline V gene are LGHNA and YSLEER. Trimming removed 3 bases from V and 4 bases from J; junction bases left unmatched: 5. DNA for the CDR3: TGCGCCAGCAGCCATCCGGACAGGGCAGGGGCCAACGTCCTGACTTTC. Translation gives CASSHPDRAGANVLTF.

This clone was picked up one time. The chain uses TRBV4-3 and TRBJ2-5; 9 nucleotides match TRBD2. The CDR3 runs to 15 residues. Germline CDR1 and CDR2: LGHNA and YSLEER. V was clipped by 0 bases and J by 4 bases; unmatched bases: 3. CDR3 residues: CASSQDGGGGETQYF. The CDR3 DNA reads as TGCGCCAGCAGCCAAGATGGCGGGGGGGGAGAGACCCAGTACTTC.

The V call is TRBV27, the J call TRBJ2-7; the D gene is possibly TRBD2 (5 bases). The CDR3 totals 15 residues. Looked up from germline, CDR1 is MNHEY and CDR2 is SMNVEV (reference sequence). V lost 1 base and J 0 bases, leaving 10 bases between the germline ends. CDR3 DNA sequence: TGTGCCAGCAGTTTATTCGGCGAGGGCTCCTACGAGCAGTACTTC. Translated: CASSLFGEGSYEQYF.

The chain employs TRBV6-2 or TRBV6-3 and TRBJ2-1; D is uncertain. The CDR3 sequence is 14 residues long. Trimming cost V 0 bases and J 0 bases, with 3 bases left between them. The germline V gene encodes CDR1 MNHEY and CDR2 SVGEGT. The CDR3 region has the DNA TGTGCCAGCAGTTACTCTAGCTCCTACAATGAGCAGTTCTTC. Amino acid sequence: CASSYSSSYNEQFF.

The chain employs TRBV4-2 and TRBJ2-5, with unresolved D. V lost 0 bases, J lost 2 bases, and 16 bases lay in between. The CDR3 loop spans 17 amino acids. Germline assignment: CDR1 LGHNA and CDR2 YNFKEQ. In DNA, the CDR3 is TGTGCCAGCAGCCAAGAATTGTCTACCTCTCCGCAAGAGACCCAGTACTTC. Translating it yields CASSQELSTSPQETQYF.